The clone carrying this TCR beta chain was counted at least ten times. Its antigen is undetermined. This sample was taken from a study of CD8 T cells in ankylosing spondylitis. Study results and limitations: It appeared that ankylosing spondylitis blood was characterized by a TCR beta motif of seven or eight highly homologous variants. A subset of motif variants has previously been described in the synovial fluid and blood of reactive arthritis.

Trimming removed 2 bases from V and 4 bases from J, with 14 bases in between. Germline loops: CDR1 DFQATT, CDR2 SNEGSKA (reference sequence). The CDR3 has 14 amino acids. Quantitative molecular-barcoded 5'-RACE generated the TCR beta libraries. TCRdb analysed the 5' RACE reads with MiXCR anew, one entry per CDR3 protein. The sample yields about 500,000 distinct CDR3 sequences, approximately 5% seen once. The TCR comes from a male donor with ankylosing spondylitis. The chain links TRBV20-1 to TRBJ2-5; D is unclear. The sample was blood, either unsorted or a sorted T cell fraction (not recorded which). This CDR3 is CSARWARTLETQYF. CDR3 nucleotide sequence: TGCAGTGCTAGATGGGCGAGGACCTTAGAGACCCAGTACTTC.